One sample yielded the 18 T cell receptor beta chains listed below, sequenced in a study of blood T cells in healthy people across ages. Primed by a sample-barcoded 5' primer and a J-beta primer mix, a second PCR proceeded for about 6 to 11 cycles. TCRdb reprocessed the 5' RACE reads with MiXCR, giving one entry per CDR3 protein. The table lists about 1.8 million distinct CDR3 sequences, around 48% of them singletons. The sample consisted of blood. These TCRs come from a woman aged 35 to 49 in good health.

This sequence joins TRBV7-9 and TRBJ1-1; TRBD1 is a possible D gene (5 bases). Trimming left V 5 bases short and J 7 bases short, with 14 bases between. The CDR3 covers 13 residues. CDR1 and CDR2 (germline): SEHNR, FQNEAQ (reference sequence). CDR3 coding DNA: TGTGCCAGCAGCGCGCCCCTGGGGCTTGAAGCTTTCTTT. Amino acid sequence: CASSAPLGLEAFF.

This CDR3 reads CASSQGKVSGVANYGYTF. CDR3 nucleotides: TGCGCCAGCAGCCAAGGGAAGGTTTCGGGGGTAGCTAACTATGGCTACACCTTC. The chain uses TRBV4-3 and TRBJ1-2, with D perhaps TRBD1 (5 bases). The germline CDR1 and CDR2 sequences are LGHNA and YSLEER. V was cut by 1 base and J by 0 bases, with 18 bases left in between. The CDR3 covers 18 residues.

A few counts support this clonotype. CDR3 DNA: TGTGCCAGCAGTTTACCAGGGACACTCGGCTACACCTTC. Translation: CASSLPGTLGYTF. The chain couples TRBV28 to TRBJ1-2; maybe TRBD1 (6 bases). Trimming removed 2 bases from V and 8 bases from J, with 12 bases in between. The length of the CDR3 is 13 residues. Germline V gene sequence: CDR1 MDHEN, CDR2 SYDVKM.

This clonotype has a handful of counts. The rearrangement joins TRBV27 to TRBJ2-1, with D unresolved. The CDR3 spans 13 residues. CDR1 is MNHEY, CDR2 SMNVEV, per germline (reference sequence). V lost 9 bases to trimming and J lost 2 bases, with 11 bases between them. CDR3 bases: TGTGCCAGTGGGGTAAAAGCCTACAATGAGCAGTTCTTC. Its protein product is CASGVKAYNEQFF.

With respect to this clonotype: The junction departs from germline at one end; a sequencing error may be responsible. This chain links TRBV20-1 with TRBJ1-2; D gene unclear. This CDR3 has 16 residues. Per germline, CDR1 DFQATT and CDR2 SNEGSKA (reference sequence). DNA for the CDR3: TGCGGTGCTAGGGAACCTAGAGGAGGGATGGGAGGTGGCTACACCTTC. This gives the protein CGAREPRGGMGGGYTF.

This clonotype was seen only a few times. The chain couples TRBV20-1 to TRBJ2-3, with TRBD2 matching over 11 bases. The CDR3 consists of 18 residues. Trimming took 4 bases from V and 0 from J; bases not matched to a gene: 12. Looked up from germline, CDR1 is DFQATT and CDR2 is SNEGSKA (reference sequence). The CDR3 protein is CSAKWGLAEYTSTDTQYF. CDR3 sequence (DNA): TGCAGTGCTAAATGGGGACTAGCGGAATATACTAGCACAGATACGCAGTATTTT.

A note on this clonotype: The junction shows a germline mismatch at one end, possibly a read error. This rearrangement joins TRBV27 to TRBJ2-6; D possibly corresponds to TRBD1 (5 bases). The CDR3 loop spans 16 amino acids. The V gene's germline CDR1 is MNHEY and CDR2 SMNVEV (reference sequence). The CDR3 spells CASSLSGRAGADVLTF. DNA of the CDR3: TGTGCCAGCAGTTTATCTGGCAGGGCTGGGGCCGACGTCCTGACTTTC.

The V call is TRBV20-1, the J call TRBJ2-7; a possible D gene is TRBD2 (6 bases). CDR1 and CDR2 (germline): DFQATT, SNEGSKA (reference sequence). Trimming stripped 7 bases from V and 1 base from J, with 17 bases between. The CDR3 spans 14 residues. DNA of the CDR3: TGCAGTGTAGCGGATGGGATCCCTTCCTACGAGCAGTACTTC. This encodes CSVADGIPSYEQYF.

There are a few counts of this clonotype. The chain carries TRBV20-1 and TRBJ1-2; no reliable D call. Trimming took 1 base from V and 2 from J, leaving 11 bases between them. Looked up from germline, CDR1 is DFQATT and CDR2 is SNEGSKA (reference sequence). The CDR3 is 14 amino acids. The CDR3 is CSARVGTTNYGYTF. In DNA form, the CDR3 reads TGCAGTGCTAGAGTAGGCACAACCAACTATGGCTACACCTTC.

Notes on this clonotype: A much larger clone is a single base away; this may be a read error. V usage is TRBV29-1 and J usage is TRBJ2-7; TRBD2 might be the D (5 bases). The CDR3 has 12 residues. Germline lookup yields CDR1 SQVTM and CDR2 ANQGSEA. V was clipped by 6 bases and J by 3 bases, with 12 bases between them. The CDR3 nucleotides read TGCAGCGTCGGAGGCAGACGCTACGAGCAGTACTTC. This translates into CSVGGRRYEQYF.

This rearrangement joins TRBV6-5 to TRBJ2-1, with 9 bases lining up with TRBD1. Germline V gives CDR1 MNHEY, CDR2 SVGAGI. With V trimmed by 0 bases and J by 6 bases, 18 bases remained unmatched. This CDR3 spans 20 amino acids. CDR3 in amino acids: CASSYSMRLQGQGRFNEQFF. As DNA, the CDR3 is TGTGCCAGCAGTTACTCGATGCGTCTCCAGGGACAGGGACGTTTCAATGAGCAGTTCTTC.

The CDR3 nucleotides read TGTGCCAGCAGCTACGACCCGGGAAGGTTTTATGAGCAGTTCTTC. Translation: CASSYDPGRFYEQFF. The rearrangement links TRBV5-6 to TRBJ2-1; possibly TRBD2 for D (5 bases). CDR1 and CDR2 from the germline V gene are SGHDT and YYEEEE. The CDR3 covers 15 residues. Trimming took 3 bases from V and 8 from J, leaving 18 bases between them.

This chain links TRBV2 with TRBJ2-1, with D possibly being TRBD2 (5 bases). The germline V and J ends were trimmed by 8 bases and 10 bases, with 12 bases remaining between them. The germline V gene has CDR1 SNHLY and CDR2 FYNNEI. This CDR3 region has 11 residues. CDR3 sequence: CASGKEVEQFF. CDR3 sequence (DNA): TGTGCCAGCGGAAAGGAGGTAGAGCAGTTCTTC.

This clonotype occurred once. A read error may be the cause here, since a much bigger clone is one base away. The rearrangement links TRBV13 to TRBJ2-7, with TRBD1 identical over 8 bases. CDR1 PRHDT and CDR2 FYEKMQ come from the germline V gene (reference sequence). The CDR3 spans 13 residues. The DNA for the CDR3 is TGTGCCACCAGACAGGGGAACTCCTACAAGCAGTACTTC. The encoded protein is CATRQGNSYKQYF.

The chain carries TRBV29-1 and TRBJ1-2; D may be TRBD1 (5 bases). This CDR3 region has 14 residues. Deletions cut 4 bases from V and 4 bases from J, with 16 bases between. Germline values: CDR1 SQVTM, CDR2 ANQGSEA. The CDR3 loop reads CSVVEGPVSYGYTF. The CDR3 DNA follows: TGCAGCGTTGTTGAGGGGCCGGTGAGCTATGGCTACACCTTC.

This clonotype was seen only once. The genes are TRBV21-1 and TRBJ1-5; TRBD1, as called in the table, went unchecked against the DNA. TRBV21-1 is noted as a pseudogene. The CDR3 is made up of 15 amino acids. CDR3 residues: CASTHGQGDNQPQHF. The CDR3 DNA reads as TGTGCCAGCACCCATGGGCAGGGAGACAATCAGCCCCAGCATTTT.

Details on this clonotype: Since a much larger clone is just one base distant, this may be a read error. This chain links TRBV12-3 or TRBV12-4 with TRBJ2-1; D is possibly TRBD2 (5 bases). The end of the DNA aligns better with TRBJ2-7, so the J call may be wrong. The CDR3 has 12 residues. The CDR3 sequence is CASSREYNEQYF. Here the CDR3 DNA reads TGTGCCAGCAGTCGGGAATACAATGAGCAGTACTTC.

The count of this clonotype is one. The rearrangement uses TRBV7-2 and TRBJ2-3, with 8 bases fitting TRBD2. CDR1 and CDR2 (germline): SGHTA, FQGNSA. Trimming at V came to 6 bases and at J to 4 bases, leaving 6 bases not matched to a gene. There are 14 residues in the CDR3. Here the CDR3 DNA reads TGTGCCAGCAGATTGGAGACTAGCGCAGATACGCAGTATTTT. Translated: CASRLETSADTQYF.